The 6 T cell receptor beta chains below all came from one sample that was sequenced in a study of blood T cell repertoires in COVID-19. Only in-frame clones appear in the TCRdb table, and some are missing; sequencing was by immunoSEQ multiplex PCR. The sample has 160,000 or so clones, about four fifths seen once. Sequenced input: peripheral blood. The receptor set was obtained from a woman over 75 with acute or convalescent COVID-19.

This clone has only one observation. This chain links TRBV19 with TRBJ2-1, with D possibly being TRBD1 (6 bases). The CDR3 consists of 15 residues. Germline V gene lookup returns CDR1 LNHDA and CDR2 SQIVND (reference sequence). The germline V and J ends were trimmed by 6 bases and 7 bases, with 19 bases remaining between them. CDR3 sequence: CASRTPGGQNNEQFF. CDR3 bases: TGTGCCAGTAGGACACCCGGTGGACAGAATAATGAGCAGTTCTTC.

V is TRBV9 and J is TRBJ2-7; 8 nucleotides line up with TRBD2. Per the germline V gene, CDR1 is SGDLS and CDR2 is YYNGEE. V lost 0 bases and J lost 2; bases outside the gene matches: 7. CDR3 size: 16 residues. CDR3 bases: TGTGCCAGCAGCGTAGGGAGTAGCGGGAACCCCTACGAGCAGTACTTC. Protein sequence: CASSVGSSGNPYEQYF. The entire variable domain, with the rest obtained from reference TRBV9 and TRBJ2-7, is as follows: DSGVTQTPKHLITATGQRVTLRCSPRSGDLSVYWYQQSLDQGLQFLIQYYNGEERAKGNILERFSAQQFPDLHSELNLSSLELGDSALYFCASSVGSSGNPYEQYFGPGTRLTVT.

The CDR3 nucleotides are TGTGCCAGCAGTGTCCCCGGGACAGCTAACTACGAGCAGTACTTC. Translated: CASSVPGTANYEQYF. The J gene is TRBJ2-7, the V gene TRBV2, with 7 bases lining up with TRBD1. The junction had 9 bases not matched to a gene; V was cut back by 4 bases and J by 3 bases. Per the germline V gene, CDR1 is SNHLY and CDR2 is FYNNEI. There are 15 residues in the CDR3.

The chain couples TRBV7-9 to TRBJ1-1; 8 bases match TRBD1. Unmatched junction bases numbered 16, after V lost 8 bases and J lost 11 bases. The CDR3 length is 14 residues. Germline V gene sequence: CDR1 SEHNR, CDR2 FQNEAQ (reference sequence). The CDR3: CASDQSGTGNSAFF. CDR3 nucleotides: TGTGCCAGCGACCAATCCGGGACAGGCAATTCGGCTTTCTTT.

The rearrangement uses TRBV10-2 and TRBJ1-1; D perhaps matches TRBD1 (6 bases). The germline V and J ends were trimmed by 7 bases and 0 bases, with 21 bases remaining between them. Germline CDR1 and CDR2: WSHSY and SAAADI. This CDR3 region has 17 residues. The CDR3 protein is CASTEHRAVEVNTEAFF. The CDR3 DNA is TGCGCCAGCACCGAGCACAGGGCGGTGGAGGTGAACACTGAAGCTTTCTTT.

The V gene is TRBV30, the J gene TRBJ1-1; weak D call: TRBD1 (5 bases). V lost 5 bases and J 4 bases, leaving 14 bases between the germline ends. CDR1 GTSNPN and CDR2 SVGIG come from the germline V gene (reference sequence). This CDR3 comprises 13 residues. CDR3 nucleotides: TGTGCCTGGTCTCCGGGGGTGGGCACTGAAGCTTTCTTT. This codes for CAWSPGVGTEAFF.